This T cell receptor (beta chain) was documented in a study of T cells in narcolepsy (dated by TCRdb to 2016 to 2019). Context from the whole study: The study enrolled patients with narcolepsy type 1 or type 2 (NT1, NT2) together with healthy control donors. Autoreactive T cells targeting hypocretin neuron self-antigens (hypocretin, TRIB2) were sought in narcolepsy patients, and TCR Vbeta sequencing was used to track clonotypes in blood and CSF. On the study overall, not on this receptor specifically: Plots comparing CSF and blood CD4+ T cell clonotypes from the same patient highlighted HCRT-specific and TRIB2-specific autoreactive clonotypes. Autoreactive clonotypes were reported to be detected serially in the blood of the same patients and of different patients, but not in the blood of healthy controls. Some blood memory CD4+ repertoires from patients and controls contained no sequences matching autoreactive T cell clones. Numbers of sequenced blood memory CD4+ clonotypes were comparable, with averages of about 39,494 in patients and fewer than 35,000 in controls.

As for this clone: No antigen is known for it. Base quality data are lacking; no much larger clone is found one base away.

V is clipped by 9 bases and J by 6 bases, and the sequence between their germline boundaries is 18 bases long. The CDR3 holds 14 amino acids from the cysteine to the phenylalanine. Only the CDR3 part of the read is kept: 42 bases, read in frame from the first base. The germline V gene (reference sequence) provides CDR1 LNHDA and CDR2 SQIVND. For TCR Vbeta sequencing, memory CD4+ T cells were sorted ex vivo from the peripheral blood of both healthy controls and narcolepsy patients. The library was prepared using the immunoSEQ multiplex PCR assay. Held by TCRdb, this immuneACCESS table contains in-frame sequences only and omits some clones. Under half of the omission traces to an unresolved V gene where checked; the cause of the rest is unknown. Within this sample are approximately 40,000 clones, with around 89% of them counted one time only. The ten largest clones add up to roughly 1.2% of the sample.

This receptor was identified in a human donor with narcolepsy. Material: CD45RA- memory CD4+ T cells from PBMCs. In light of the paper, this sample's cell subset or site label describes: memory T cells sorted ex vivo from peripheral blood. The rearranged segments are TRBV19 and TRBJ1-5, with a weak D call of TRBD1 (6 bases match). CDR3 reads: CASGRTAAGQPQHF. The sequenced DNA is TGTGCCAGCGGGAGGACAGCCGCGGGTCAGCCCCAGCATTTT.